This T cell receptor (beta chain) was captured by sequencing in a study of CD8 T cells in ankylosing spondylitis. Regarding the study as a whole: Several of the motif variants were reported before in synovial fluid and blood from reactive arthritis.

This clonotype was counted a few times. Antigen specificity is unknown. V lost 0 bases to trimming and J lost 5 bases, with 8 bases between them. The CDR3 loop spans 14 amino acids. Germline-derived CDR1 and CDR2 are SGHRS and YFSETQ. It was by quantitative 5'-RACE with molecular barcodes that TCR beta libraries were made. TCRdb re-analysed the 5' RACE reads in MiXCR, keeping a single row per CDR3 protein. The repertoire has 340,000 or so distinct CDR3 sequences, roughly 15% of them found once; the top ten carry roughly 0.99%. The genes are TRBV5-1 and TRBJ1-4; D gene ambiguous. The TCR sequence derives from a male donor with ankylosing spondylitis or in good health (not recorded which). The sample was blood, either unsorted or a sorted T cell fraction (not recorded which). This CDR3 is CASSLGDSNEKLFF. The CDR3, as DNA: TGCGCCAGCAGCTTGGGTGACTCAAATGAAAAACTGTTTTTT.